This TCR beta chain was profiled in a study of blood T cell repertoires in COVID-19. About the research overall: Samples taken during acute and convalescent COVID-19 were collected in the United States, Italy and Spain. T cells, B-cell-depleted T cells, or PBMCs supplied cDNA or gDNA.

It was during active infection that Seattle patients were enrolled and then longitudinally followed. Trimming removed 3 bases at V and 0 bases at J, with 5 bases between. CDR1 SGHVS and CDR2 FQNEAQ come from the germline V gene. The CDR3 has 14 residues. As handled by the study authors: Nucleated cell counts were estimated from reference gene primer amplification. Assay: immunoSEQ multiplex PCR; the TCRdb copy retains only in-frame clones and omits some. V and J calls and clone size are copied from that table; D and trimming were computed from the DNA. The data show 330,000 or so clones, roughly 87% seen once.

The TCR originated in a young man with COVID-19, enrolled during active disease. This sequence joins TRBV7-8 and TRBJ1-4; the D is unclear. Sequences were obtained from peripheral blood. CDR3 nucleotides: TGTGCCAGCAGCTTCAGAACAACTAATGAAAAACTGTTTTTT. Its protein product is CASSFRTTNEKLFF.